This T cell receptor (beta chain) is from a study of blood T cell repertoires in COVID-19. Study information: Sites across the United States, Italy and Spain contributed samples from acute and convalescent COVID-19. PBMCs, B-cell-depleted T cells, or T cells provided the cDNA or gDNA that made up the material.

Looked up from germline, CDR1 is MNHEY and CDR2 is SVGEGT. With 5 bases removed from V and 5 bases from J, the gap between germline ends came to 12 bases. CDR3 length: 13 residues. Original methodology: Reference gene primer amplification in the assay estimated nucleated cell counts. Here immunoSEQ multiplex PCR was the method, and the copy in TCRdb shows in-frame clones only, minus some. That table gives V, J and clone size, and the DNA gave D and trimming. The table shows some 150,000 clones, with about 87% occurring only once. The source of this sequence is a man over 45 who had recovered from COVID-19. The V and J genes are TRBV6-2 or TRBV6-3 and TRBJ1-2, with a possible D match to TRBD1 (6 bases). Sequencing used peripheral blood. CDR3 in amino acids: CASSPGVGYGYTF. CDR3 DNA: TGTGCCAGCAGTCCAGGGGTGGGGTATGGCTACACCTTC.